Each of the 18 T cell receptor beta chains below was sequenced from the same sample in a study of shared clonotypes between healthy human individuals. The protocol was immunoSEQ multiplex PCR, while the TCRdb copy is restricted to in-frame clones and leaves out a portion. Of roughly 1 million clones in the sample, roughly 70% were seen once. Material: memory CD4+ T cells sorted from blood. Subset noted: CD45RA-negative fraction. The source is a man between 18 and 35 years old in good health.

The J gene is TRBJ1-1, the V gene TRBV19, with D unclear. The germline CDR1 and CDR2 sequences are LNHDA and SQIVND (reference sequence). Trimming removed 6 bases at V and 1 base at J, with 15 bases between. The CDR3 runs to 15 residues. CDR3 nucleotides: TGTGCCAGTAGCTTGTTCAGGTGGAGGAACACTGAAGCTTTCTTT. Protein product: CASSLFRWRNTEAFF.

About this clone: This specimen includes other DNA sequences encoding the same CDR3. This chain connects TRBV6-5 to TRBJ1-2; tentative D call: TRBD1 (5 bases). The CDR3 is 13 residues long. The V end was cut by 2 bases, the J end by 3 bases, with 7 bases between. Germline V gene lookup returns CDR1 MNHEY and CDR2 SVGAGI. CDR3 sequence reads: CASSYPGDYGYTF. CDR3 coding DNA: TGTGCCAGCAGTTACCCGGGGGACTATGGCTACACCTTC.

This clone has a handful of counts. The CDR3, as DNA: TGTGCCAGCAGTGCGGGCGGGGGGCCCTACAATGAGCAGTTCTTC. Amino acid sequence: CASSAGGGPYNEQFF. This chain joins TRBV27 and TRBJ2-1, with 8 bases lining up with TRBD2. This CDR3 comprises 15 residues. V lost 5 bases to trimming and J lost 2 bases; unmatched junction nucleotides: 5. Germline-derived CDR1 and CDR2 are MNHEY and SMNVEV (reference sequence).

This clone was detected a few times. The rearrangement joins TRBV4-1 to TRBJ1-4; TRBD1 is a possible D gene (5 bases). Germline assignment: CDR1 MGHRA and CDR2 YSYEKL. V was trimmed by 3 bases and J by 5 bases, leaving 13 bases between them. The CDR3 runs to 15 residues. The CDR3 sequence is CASSHSQQANEKLFF. In nucleotides, the CDR3 is TGCGCCAGCAGCCATTCCCAACAGGCAAATGAAAAACTGTTTTTT.

This chain uses TRBV6-6 with TRBJ1-5; D is undetermined. Trimming left V 8 bases short and J 3 bases short, with 14 bases between. This CDR3 contains 14 residues. Germline CDR1 is MNHNY and CDR2 is SVGAGI (reference sequence). As DNA, the CDR3 is TGTGCCAGCGCCGGCGAACAGTACAATCAGCCCCAGCATTTT. Its translation: CASAGEQYNQPQHF.

A few counts support this clone. In the same sample, other DNA sequences code for this CDR3. The rearrangement uses TRBV7-2 and TRBJ1-4; D gene unclear. This CDR3 is 15 amino acids long. The V and J ends lost 0 bases and 3 bases respectively, with 8 bases between them. Germline CDR1 is SGHTA and CDR2 is FQGNSA. The CDR3: CASSLALGANEKLFF. The CDR3 nucleotides read TGTGCCAGCAGCTTAGCGCTTGGGGCTAATGAAAAACTGTTTTTT.

The chain recombines TRBV9 with TRBJ1-2, with 9 bases fitting TRBD1. Germline loops: CDR1 SGDLS, CDR2 YYNGEE. The CDR3 totals 15 residues. V lost 3 bases, J lost 3 bases, and 6 bases stayed unmatched. This CDR3 is CASSERRTGDYGYTF. The CDR3 nucleotides are TGTGCCAGCAGCGAGCGCCGGACAGGGGACTATGGCTACACCTTC.

The rearrangement uses TRBV6-1 and TRBJ1-6, with D uncertain. The V gene lost 7 bases and the J gene lost 13 bases, with 23 bases spanning the gap. The CDR3 sequence is 15 residues long. Looked up from germline, CDR1 is MNHNS and CDR2 is SASEGT. CDR3 sequence reads: CASKRSGLPLSPLHF. The CDR3 DNA reads TGTGCCAGCAAAAGAAGCGGGCTTCCTCTTTCGCCCCTCCACTTT.

Regarding this clone: Other DNA variants within this sample encode the same CDR3. The chain uses TRBV6-6 and TRBJ1-1; unclear D gene. CDR3 size: 12 residues. V was clipped by 6 bases and J by 4 bases, with 9 bases between them. The germline CDR1 and CDR2 sequences are MNHNY and SVGAGI (reference sequence). The CDR3 protein is CASSPRVTEAFF. Written as DNA, the CDR3 is TGTGCCAGCAGCCCACGGGTCACTGAAGCTTTCTTT.

The chain links TRBV5-1 to TRBJ1-5; D is unclear. This CDR3 comprises 15 residues. Germline V lookup: CDR1 SGHRS, CDR2 YFSETQ. Trimming stripped 4 bases from V and 2 bases from J, with 13 bases between. The CDR3 here is CASSPEGVGNQPQHF. CDR3 nucleotide sequence: TGCGCCAGCAGCCCGGAAGGCGTTGGCAATCAGCCCCAGCATTTT.

The gene calls are TRBV7-2 and TRBJ1-1; TRBD1 aligns across 7 bases. CDR1 and CDR2 (germline): SGHTA, FQGNSA. The V and J ends lost 5 bases and 0 bases, in that order; junction bases with no gene match: 3. This CDR3 contains 14 residues. The CDR3, as DNA: TGTGCCAGCAGCCTGGGACAGCTGAACACTGAAGCTTTCTTT. Encoded protein: CASSLGQLNTEAFF.

The chain is built from TRBV5-4 and TRBJ2-2, with 9 bases identical to TRBD2. CDR1 is SGHNT and CDR2 is YYREEE in the germline V gene (reference sequence). V dropped 3 bases and J dropped 2; count of bases not matched to a gene: 2. This CDR3 region has 15 residues. This chain's CDR3 is CASSSGLANTGELFF. In DNA form, the CDR3 reads TGTGCCAGCAGCTCGGGACTAGCCAACACCGGGGAGCTGTTTTTT.

CDR3 in DNA: TGTGCCAGCAGCTTAGACAGGGTGTCAGGGGCCAACGTCCTGACTTTC. The encoded protein is CASSLDRVSGANVLTF. V gene TRBV7-9 combines with J gene TRBJ2-6; D is perhaps TRBD1 (6 bases). V was shortened by 1 base and J by 4 bases, with 11 bases between the two germline ends. The CDR3 extends over 16 amino acids. Germline V CDR1 and CDR2: SEHNR, FQNEAQ (reference sequence).

The chain links TRBV20-1 to TRBJ1-2; 7 bases agree with TRBD1. There are 11 residues in the CDR3. Germline V gene lookup returns CDR1 DFQATT and CDR2 SNEGSKA (reference sequence). CDR3 in amino acids: CSERGPGGYTF. The DNA for the CDR3 is TGCAGCGAAAGGGGGCCTGGCGGCTACACCTTC.

The rearrangement uses TRBV10-3 and TRBJ2-5; 16 bases agree with TRBD2. From germline, CDR1 is ENHRY and CDR2 SYGVKD. CDR3 size: 17 residues. With 6 bases clipped from V and 5 bases from J, the junction kept 9 bases outside the gene matches. CDR3 in amino acids: CAIRSGLAGGWGETQYF. CDR3 nucleotides: TGTGCCATCAGATCGGGACTAGCGGGAGGGTGGGGCGAGACCCAGTACTTC.

The chain is built from TRBV21-1 and TRBJ1-2. TRBV21-1 is a recognized pseudogene. CDR3 length equals 12 residues. The CDR3: CASLWRGLGYTF. The CDR3 DNA reads as TGTGCCAGCTTGTGGCGGGGATTGGGCTACACCTTC.

A few counts support this clone. This sequence joins TRBV28 and TRBJ2-2; 11 bases fit TRBD1. This CDR3 region has 16 residues. J gave up 5 bases and V 7 bases, and 9 bases lay outside the gene matches. Germline loops: CDR1 MDHEN, CDR2 SYDVKM. CDR3 sequence: CASIPGDRGLTGELFF. The CDR3 DNA sequence: TGTGCCAGCATCCCTGGGGACAGGGGGTTAACCGGGGAGCTGTTTTTT.

This rearrangement joins TRBV4-1 to TRBJ1-2; TRBD1 aligns across 9 bases. The ends lost 5 bases at V and 4 bases at J; junction bases unmatched: 8. The CDR3 contains 15 residues. The germline V gene has CDR1 MGHRA and CDR2 YSYEKL. CDR3 protein: CASSASPGQGYGYTF. CDR3 DNA sequence: TGCGCCAGCAGCGCCTCGCCGGGACAGGGCTATGGCTACACCTTC.